This TCR beta chain was sequenced during a study of neoadjuvant anti-PD-1 for oral cavity cancer (dated by TCRdb to the early 2020s). For the study in its entirety: Before curative-intent surgical resection, most patients were given three to four biweekly doses of nivolumab at 3 mg/kg. Under RECIST 1.1, a patient counted as a responder if showing complete response, partial response or stable disease, and as a non-responder if showing progression. Patients who did not progress were given a fourth nivolumab dose at about day 43 and had definitive surgical resection on days 50-56. The parent correlative cohort had roughly 12 patients and a response rate of over 25%. The study at large found these results: Only three patients per response group were included in the TCR analyses, and larger cohorts for validation were called for by the authors. After neoadjuvant nivolumab, significantly higher T cell clonality (Gini index) was found within PBMCs in non-responders than in responders. A higher pretreatment blood Treg/Th17 ratio correlated with both higher pretreatment blood TCRbeta clonality and lower post-treatment tumor TCRbeta clonality.

PBMC libraries used mostly approximately 450 ng of input genomic DNA for deep sequencing, with six replicates per sample. The immunoSEQ hsTCRbeta kit was used to prepare TCRbeta libraries, following the manufacturer's instructions. The completed libraries were mixed into a single pool at 3 nM, then sequenced with an Illumina NovaSeq 6000 S4 flow cell. From the authors' description of their analysis: Raw data preprocessing and quality control were performed with the immunoSEQ Analyzer. The analysis was restricted to productive rearrangements, with each unique CDR3 amino acid sequence defining a clonotype. Repertoire clonality was estimated as the Gini-Simpson index, computed with the R package tcR. Student's t test was used to compare Gini indices, and Pearson correlation was used to assess associations with tumor size change. The source is immuneACCESS, and TCRdb retained only in-frame sequences with V and J called. Part of the clones is not carried over; for the studies checked, unresolved V genes explain less than half of this, and the remainder is unexplained. V, J and clone size reflect that table, while D and trimming were determined from the DNA. The sample includes about 14,000 clones, with approximately 69% observed a single time. The ten largest account for roughly 2.8% of the sample.

As to this clone: The target of this receptor is not known. Per-base quality was not reported, and no clone a single base away is much larger than it.

Germline trimming amounts to 5 bases on V and 1 base on J, with 4 as the count of junction bases outside the gene matches. The germline V gene (reference sequence) sets CDR1 to GTSNPN and CDR2 to SVGIG. Including cysteine and phenylalanine, the CDR3 has 13 amino acids. Solely the CDR3 DNA is kept, with 39 bases framed from the first base. The sample's time point label, decoded: after neoadjuvant nivolumab, at surgical resection. Patients had been newly diagnosed with stage II-IVA oral cavity squamous cell carcinoma, and no prior systemic or radiation treatment had been given to the patients. The cohort was made up of patients with locally advanced, HPV-negative oral cavity squamous cell carcinoma. Peripheral blood mononuclear cells were analyzed directly and were not maintained or expanded in culture. The samples were obtained from a longitudinal correlative study of a single-arm phase II trial testing neoadjuvant nivolumab in oral cavity squamous cell carcinoma. Subject-matched pre- and post-treatment PBMCs and tumors from three responders and three non-responders underwent genomic DNA-based TCRbeta sequencing. Peripheral blood mononuclear cells were drawn once before nivolumab treatment and a second time after treatment, when surgery took place. Genomic DNA was isolated from PBMCs using the Maxwell RSC DNA from Cells kit.

This sample comprised PBMCs, obtained after nivolumab (anti-PD-1) treatment. The chain is assembled from TRBV30 and TRBJ1-2; a stretch of 7 junction bases matches TRBD1. The receptor comes from a person between 40 and 85 years old with oral cavity squamous cell carcinoma. Here is the DNA: TGTGCCTGGTTGGGACAGCTTAACTATGGCTACACCTTC. This codes for CAWLGQLNYGYTF.